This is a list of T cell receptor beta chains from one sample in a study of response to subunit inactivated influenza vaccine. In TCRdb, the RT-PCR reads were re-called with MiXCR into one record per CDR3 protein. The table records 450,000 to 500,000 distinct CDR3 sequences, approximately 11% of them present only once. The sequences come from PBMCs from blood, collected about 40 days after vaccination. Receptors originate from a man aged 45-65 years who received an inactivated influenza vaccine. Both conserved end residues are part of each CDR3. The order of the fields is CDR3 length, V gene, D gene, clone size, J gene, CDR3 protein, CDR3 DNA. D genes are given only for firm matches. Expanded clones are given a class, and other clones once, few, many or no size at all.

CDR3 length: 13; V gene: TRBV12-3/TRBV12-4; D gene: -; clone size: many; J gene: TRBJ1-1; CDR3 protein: CASSLGRPTEAFF; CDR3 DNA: TGTGCCAGCAGTTTAGGCAGGCCCACTGAAGCTTTCTTT
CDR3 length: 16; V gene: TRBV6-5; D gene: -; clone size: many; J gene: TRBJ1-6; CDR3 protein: CASSYLDPRKNSPLHF; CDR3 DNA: TGTGCCAGCAGTTATCTGGACCCTCGTAAGAATTCACCCCTCCACTTT
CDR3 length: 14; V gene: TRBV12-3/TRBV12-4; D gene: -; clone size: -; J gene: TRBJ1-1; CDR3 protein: CASSVGRMNTEAFF; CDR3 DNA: TGTGCCAGCAGCGTGGGACGGATGAACACTGAAGCTTTCTTT
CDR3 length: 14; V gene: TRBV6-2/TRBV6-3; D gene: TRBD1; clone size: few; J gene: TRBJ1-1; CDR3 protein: CASILQGVRTEAFF; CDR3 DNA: TGTGCCAGCATCTTACAGGGGGTTCGCACTGAAGCTTTCTTT
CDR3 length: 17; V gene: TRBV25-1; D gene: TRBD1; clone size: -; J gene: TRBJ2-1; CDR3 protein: CAKKPGTGKEGYNEQFF; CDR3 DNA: TGTGCAAAAAAACCTGGGACAGGGAAAGAGGGCTACAATGAGCAGTTCTTC
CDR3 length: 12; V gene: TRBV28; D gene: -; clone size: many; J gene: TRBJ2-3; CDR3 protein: CASSSSAYTQYF; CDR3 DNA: TGTGCCAGCAGTTCATCGGCTTATACGCAGTATTTT
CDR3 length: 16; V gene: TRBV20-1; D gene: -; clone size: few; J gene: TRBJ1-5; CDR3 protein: CSARVYGWQSNQPQHF; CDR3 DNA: TGCAGTGCTAGAGTATACGGATGGCAGAGCAATCAGCCCCAGCATTTT
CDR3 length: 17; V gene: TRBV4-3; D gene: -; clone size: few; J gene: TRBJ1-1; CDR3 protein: CASSQDLVAGLNTEAFF; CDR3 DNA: TGCGCCAGCAGCCAAGATCTTGTGGCAGGGTTGAACACTGAAGCTTTCTTT
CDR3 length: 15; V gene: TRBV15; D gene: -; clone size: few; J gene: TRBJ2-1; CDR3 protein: CATSRRGANYNEQFF; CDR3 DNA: TGTGCCACCAGCAGAAGGGGGGCGAACTACAATGAGCAGTTCTTC
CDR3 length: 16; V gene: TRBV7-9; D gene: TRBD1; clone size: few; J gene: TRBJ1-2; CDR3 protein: CASSLATGPGWYGYTF; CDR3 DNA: TGTGCCAGCAGCTTAGCGACAGGGCCGGGTTGGTATGGCTACACCTTC
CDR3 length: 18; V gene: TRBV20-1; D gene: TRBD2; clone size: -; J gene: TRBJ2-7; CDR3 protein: CCARPRLAGAVISYEQYF; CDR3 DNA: TGCTGTGCTAGGCCTAGACTAGCGGGAGCCGTAATCTCCTACGAGCAGTACTTC
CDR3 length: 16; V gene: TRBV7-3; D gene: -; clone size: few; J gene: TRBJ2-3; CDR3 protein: CASSPPGERGTDTQYF; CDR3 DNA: TGTGCCAGCAGCCCCCCCGGGGAGCGGGGCACAGATACGCAGTATTTT
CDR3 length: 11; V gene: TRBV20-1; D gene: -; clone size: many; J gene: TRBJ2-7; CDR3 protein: CSARLYYEQYF; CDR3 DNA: TGCAGTGCTCGGCTCTACTACGAGCAGTACTTC
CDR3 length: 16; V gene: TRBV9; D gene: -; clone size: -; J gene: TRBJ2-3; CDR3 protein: CASSVGGGGGTDTQYF; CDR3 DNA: TGTGCCAGCAGCGTAGGTGGGGGCGGAGGCACAGATACGCAGTATTTT
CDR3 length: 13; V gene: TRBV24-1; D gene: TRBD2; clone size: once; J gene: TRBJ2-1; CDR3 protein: CATGTGGANEQFF; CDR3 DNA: TGTGCCACCGGAACGGGGGGTGCGAATGAGCAGTTCTTC
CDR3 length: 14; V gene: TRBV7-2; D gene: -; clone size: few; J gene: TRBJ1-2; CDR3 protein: CASSFISTDYGYTF; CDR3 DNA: TGTGCCAGCAGCTTTATCAGTACAGACTATGGCTACACCTTC
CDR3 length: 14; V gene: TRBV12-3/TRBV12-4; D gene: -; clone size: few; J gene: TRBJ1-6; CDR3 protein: CASSLAGGASPLHF; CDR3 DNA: TGTGCCAGCAGTTTAGCTGGGGGCGCGTCACCCCTCCACTTT
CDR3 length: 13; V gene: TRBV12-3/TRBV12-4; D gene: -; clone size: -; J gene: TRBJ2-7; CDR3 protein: CASSFYPAYEQYF; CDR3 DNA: TGTGCCAGCAGTTTTTACCCAGCCTACGAGCAGTACTTC
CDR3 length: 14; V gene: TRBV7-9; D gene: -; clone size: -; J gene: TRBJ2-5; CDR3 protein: CASSPQGGIETQYF; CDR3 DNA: TGTGCCAGCAGTCCGCAGGGCGGGATTGAGACCCAGTACTTC
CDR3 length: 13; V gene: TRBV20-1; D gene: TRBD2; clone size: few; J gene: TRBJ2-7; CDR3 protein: CSATSGASREQYF; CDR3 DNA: TGCAGTGCTACTAGCGGGGCCTCTCGGGAGCAGTACTTC
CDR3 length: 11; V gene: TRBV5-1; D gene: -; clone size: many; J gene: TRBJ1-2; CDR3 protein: CASSGSGGYTF; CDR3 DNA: TGCGCCAGCAGCGGATCAGGGGGCTACACCTTC
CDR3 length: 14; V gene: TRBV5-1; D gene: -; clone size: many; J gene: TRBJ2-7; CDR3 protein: CASSLVQGPYEQYF; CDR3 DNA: TGCGCCAGCAGCTTGGTTCAGGGCCCCTACGAGCAGTACTTC
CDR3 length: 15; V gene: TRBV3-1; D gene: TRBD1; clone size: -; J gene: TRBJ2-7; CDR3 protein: CASSQGDRRAYEQYF; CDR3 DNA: TGTGCCAGCAGCCAAGGGGACAGAAGAGCCTACGAGCAGTACTTC
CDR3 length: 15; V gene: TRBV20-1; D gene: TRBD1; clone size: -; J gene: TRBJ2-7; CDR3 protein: CSARPGTGIVSEQYF; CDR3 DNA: TGCAGTGCTAGACCCGGGACAGGTATTGTGAGTGAGCAGTACTTC
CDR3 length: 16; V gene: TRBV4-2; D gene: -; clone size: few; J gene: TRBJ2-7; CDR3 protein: CASSQVMNLGSYEQYF; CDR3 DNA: TGTGCCAGCAGCCAAGTAATGAATCTAGGGTCCTACGAGCAGTACTTC
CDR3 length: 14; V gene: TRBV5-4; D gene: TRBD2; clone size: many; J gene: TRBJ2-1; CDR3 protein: CASSLGTSGRVAFF; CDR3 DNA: TGTGCCAGCAGCTTGGGGACTAGCGGGAGGGTTGCGTTCTTC
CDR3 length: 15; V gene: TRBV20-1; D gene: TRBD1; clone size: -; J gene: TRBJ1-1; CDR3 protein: CSARDPGQGNTEAFF; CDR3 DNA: TGCAGTGCTAGAGATCCGGGACAGGGGAACACTGAAGCTTTCTTT
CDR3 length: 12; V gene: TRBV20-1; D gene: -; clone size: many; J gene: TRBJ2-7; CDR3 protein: CSVPRPTYEQYF; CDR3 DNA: TGCAGTGTCCCCCGCCCCACGTACGAGCAGTACTTC
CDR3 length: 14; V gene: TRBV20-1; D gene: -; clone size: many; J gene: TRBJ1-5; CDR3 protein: CSASFGGSNQPQHF; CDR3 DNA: TGCAGTGCTTCCTTTGGGGGTAGCAATCAGCCCCAGCATTTT
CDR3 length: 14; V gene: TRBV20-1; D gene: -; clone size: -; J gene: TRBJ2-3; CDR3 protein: CSLRAVEGPDTQYF; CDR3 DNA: TGCAGCCTCAGAGCTGTGGAGGGCCCAGATACGCAGTATTTT
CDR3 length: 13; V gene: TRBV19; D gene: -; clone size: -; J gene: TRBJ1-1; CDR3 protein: CASSGRENTEAFF; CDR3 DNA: TGTGCCAGTTCAGGCAGGGAGAACACTGAAGCTTTCTTT
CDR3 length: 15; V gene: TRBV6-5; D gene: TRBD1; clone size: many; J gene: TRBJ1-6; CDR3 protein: CASSYRQGINSPLHF; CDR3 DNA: TGTGCCAGCAGTTACCGACAGGGGATTAATTCACCCCTCCACTTT
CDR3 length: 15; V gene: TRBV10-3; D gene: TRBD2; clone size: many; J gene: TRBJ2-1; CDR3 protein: CAISESLAGINEQFF; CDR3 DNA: TGTGCCATCAGTGAGTCCCTAGCGGGGATCAATGAGCAGTTCTTC
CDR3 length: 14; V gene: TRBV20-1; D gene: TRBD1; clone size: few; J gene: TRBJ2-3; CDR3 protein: CSAIQGAHTDTQYF; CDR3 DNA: TGCAGTGCTATACAGGGGGCACACACAGATACGCAGTATTTT
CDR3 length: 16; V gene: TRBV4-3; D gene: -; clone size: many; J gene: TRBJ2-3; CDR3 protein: CASSLQGGGGTDTQYF; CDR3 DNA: TGCGCCAGCAGCCTACAAGGGGGGGGCGGCACAGATACGCAGTATTTT
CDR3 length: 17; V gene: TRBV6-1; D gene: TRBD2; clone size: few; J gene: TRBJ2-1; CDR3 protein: CASSRIGGGASYNEQFF; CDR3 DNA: TGTGCCAGCAGTCGAATTGGCGGGGGGGCCTCTTACAATGAGCAGTTCTTC
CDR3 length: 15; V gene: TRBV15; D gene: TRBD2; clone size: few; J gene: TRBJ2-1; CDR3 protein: CATSGATGGVYEQFF; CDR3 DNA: TGTGCCACCAGCGGGGCAACCGGGGGGGTCTATGAGCAGTTCTTC
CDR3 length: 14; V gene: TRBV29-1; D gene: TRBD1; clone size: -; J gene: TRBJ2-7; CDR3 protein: CSVGGQASSYEQYF; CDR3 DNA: TGCAGCGTTGGGGGACAGGCCTCCTCCTACGAGCAGTACTTC
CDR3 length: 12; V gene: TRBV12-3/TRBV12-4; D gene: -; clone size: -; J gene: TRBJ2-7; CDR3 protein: CASSLFRYEQYF; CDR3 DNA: TGTGCCAGCAGTTTGTTCCGCTACGAGCAGTACTTC
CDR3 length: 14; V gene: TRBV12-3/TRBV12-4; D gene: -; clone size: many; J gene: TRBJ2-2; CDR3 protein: CASRRSGVTGELFF; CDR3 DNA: TGTGCCAGCAGACGCTCTGGGGTCACCGGGGAGCTGTTTTTT
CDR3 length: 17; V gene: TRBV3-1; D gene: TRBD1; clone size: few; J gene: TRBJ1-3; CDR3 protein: CASSQALQGAAGNTIYF; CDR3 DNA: TGTGCCAGCAGCCAAGCGTTACAGGGGGCTGCGGGAAACACCATATATTTT
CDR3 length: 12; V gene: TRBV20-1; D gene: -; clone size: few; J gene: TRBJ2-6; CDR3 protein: CSASSGANVLTF; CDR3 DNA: TGCAGTGCTAGTTCTGGGGCCAACGTCCTGACTTTC
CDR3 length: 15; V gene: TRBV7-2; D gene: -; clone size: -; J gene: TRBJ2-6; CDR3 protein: CASSPRGSGANVLTF; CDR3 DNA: TGTGCCAGCAGCCCCCGGGGCTCTGGGGCCAACGTCCTGACTTTC
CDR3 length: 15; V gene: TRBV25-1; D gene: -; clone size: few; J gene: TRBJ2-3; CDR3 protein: CASSARQASTDTQYF; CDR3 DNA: TGTGCCAGCAGTGCAAGACAGGCGAGCACAGATACGCAGTATTTT